The 30 T cell receptor beta chains below were found in one sample sequenced in a study of blood T cell repertoires in COVID-19 (dated by TCRdb to about 2020). Libraries were made using the immunoSEQ multiplex PCR assay. In TCRdb, the immuneACCESS table is reduced to in-frame sequences with V and J assigned. These tables do not hold every clone; where another copy was compared, an unresolved V gene accounts for under half, and the others remain unexplained. For this sample the table gives 90,000 to 130,000 clones, of which around 64% were detected only once. The top ten constitute 1.5% to 2% of the sample. Sequencing was done on a sample of peripheral blood. The receptor set was obtained from a woman in her forties with acute or convalescent COVID-19.

The chain links TRBV9 to TRBJ2-3; 15 bases match TRBD2. The CDR3 has 17 amino acids. CDR1 and CDR2 from the germline V gene are SGDLS and YYNGEE. Trimming removed 2 bases from V and 5 bases from J; junction bases left unmatched: 6. The CDR3 here is CASSVGTSGGPRDTQYF. The CDR3 DNA follows: TGTGCCAGCAGCGTGGGGACTAGCGGGGGGCCCAGAGATACGCAGTATTTT.

The chain joins TRBV15 to TRBJ1-4, with unresolved D. The CDR3 totals 16 residues. V lost 0 bases to trimming and J lost 2 bases, with 10 bases between them. In germline, CDR1 is LNHNV, CDR2 YYDKDF (reference sequence). The CDR3 protein is CATSRDLGRTNEKLFF. The DNA of the CDR3 is TGTGCCACCAGCAGAGATTTAGGCAGGACTAATGAAAAACTGTTTTTT.

This chain uses TRBV2 with TRBJ1-5, with 8 bases aligning to TRBD1. This CDR3 is 15 amino acids long. Per germline, CDR1 SNHLY and CDR2 FYNNEI. Unmatched junction bases numbered 10, after V lost 5 bases and J lost 7 bases. The CDR3 DNA reads TGTGCCAGCAGTTTATACGGACAGGGTGGGCAGCCCCAGCATTTT. This gives the protein CASSLYGQGGQPQHF.

The DNA of the CDR3 is TGTGCCAGCAGTCCCTCTGACAGGGGTGGGGAGACCCAGTACTTC. It yields the protein CASSPSDRGGETQYF. The chain joins TRBV13 to TRBJ2-5; 8 bases are shared with TRBD1. Per germline, CDR1 PRHDT and CDR2 FYEKMQ (reference sequence). V lost 6 bases to trimming and J lost 5 bases; unmatched junction nucleotides: 11. The CDR3 contains 15 residues.

The CDR3 reads CSSRQGGNTEAFF. The DNA for the CDR3 is TGCAGCTCAAGACAGGGGGGGAACACTGAAGCTTTCTTT. The chain recombines TRBV29-1 with TRBJ1-1; 9 bases agree with TRBD1. Losses at the gene ends were 8 bases for V and 1 base for J; bases not matched to a gene: 5. The length of the CDR3 is 13 residues. Germline CDR1 and CDR2: SQVTM and ANQGSEA. Variable domain in full (rest from reference TRBV29-1 and TRBJ1-1): SAVISQKPSRDICQRGTSLTIQCQVDSQVTMMFWYRQQPGQSLTLIATANQGSEATYESGFVIDKFPISRPNLTFSTLTVSNMSPEDSSIYLCSSRQGGNTEAFFGQGTRLTVV.

The rearrangement uses TRBV9 and TRBJ2-2, with D hard to call. The V end lost 4 bases, the J end lost 7 bases, and 8 bases lay between the germline ends. Germline CDR1 and CDR2: SGDLS and YYNGEE. The CDR3 has 12 residues. The CDR3 here is CASSPLSGELFF. In nucleotides, the CDR3 is TGTGCCAGCAGCCCCCTGAGCGGGGAGCTGTTTTTT.

This clone was observed at least ten times. The V call is TRBV5-1, the J call TRBJ2-7, with 9 positions matching TRBD1. This CDR3 is 14 amino acids long. The junction had 4 bases not matched to a gene; V was cut back by 4 bases and J by 2 bases. Per germline, CDR1 SGHRS and CDR2 YFSETQ. CDR3 coding DNA: TGCGCCAGCAGCCCGGGACAGGGCGCCTACGAGCAGTACTTC. Its protein is CASSPGQGAYEQYF.

The chain uses TRBV18 and TRBJ1-1, with D possibly being TRBD1 (5 bases). CDR3 length: 14 amino acids. V was cut by 4 bases and J by 8 bases, with 17 bases left in between. Germline lookup yields CDR1 KGHSH and CDR2 LQKENI. CDR3 coding DNA: TGTGCCAGCTCACGAGAACAGGAATCCGGGGAAGCTTTCTTT. Its protein product is CASSREQESGEAFF.

The table lists this clone with a few counts. The chain has TRBV27 and TRBJ2-1; D call uncertain. The germline CDR1 and CDR2 sequences are MNHEY and SMNVEV (reference sequence). V dropped 0 bases and J dropped 6 bases, with 18 bases sitting between them. This CDR3 region has 17 residues. DNA for the CDR3: TGTGCCAGCAGTTTATCTTCCGGAGCAGTCGTTTCCAATGAGCAGTTCTTC. It yields the protein CASSLSSGAVVSNEQFF.

This clone was seen once. The J gene is TRBJ1-1, the V gene TRBV13, with 7 bases aligning to TRBD1. The CDR3 covers 15 residues. The J segment lost 1 base and the V segment lost 5 bases, leaving 7 bases of the junction unmatched. Germline CDR1 PRHDT, CDR2 FYEKMQ (reference sequence). The CDR3 region is CASSLSHRGNTEAFF. CDR3 nucleotides: TGTGCCAGCAGCCTCAGTCACAGGGGGAACACTGAAGCTTTCTTT.

The rearrangement links TRBV18 to TRBJ2-1; 8 positions agree with TRBD1. Germline trimming cut 4 bases from V and 7 bases from J; bases unmatched to any gene: 6. The V gene's germline CDR1 is KGHSH and CDR2 LQKENI. This CDR3 spans 14 amino acids. The CDR3 DNA follows: TGTGCCAGCTCACTGCAGGGGGCAGGGAATGAGCAGTTCTTC. Amino acid sequence: CASSLQGAGNEQFF.

The V and J genes are TRBV9 and TRBJ1-1, with 8 bases identical to TRBD1. Germline CDR1 and CDR2: SGDLS and YYNGEE. This CDR3 region has 15 residues. Losses at the gene ends were 0 bases for V and 5 bases for J; bases not matched to a gene: 6. The chain's CDR3 is CASSVEDRGRTEAFF. CDR3 DNA: TGTGCCAGCAGCGTAGAAGACAGGGGAAGGACTGAAGCTTTCTTT.

The rearrangement links TRBV28 to TRBJ1-2, with D perhaps matching TRBD1 (6 bases). The CDR3 is made up of 16 amino acids. V was trimmed by 4 bases and J by 4 bases, leaving 19 bases between them. Germline V lookup: CDR1 MDHEN, CDR2 SYDVKM. The CDR3 nucleotides are TGTGCCAGCAGTTATCCACAGGGTTCAAGTGGCTATGGCTACACCTTC. Its translation: CASSYPQGSSGYGYTF.

This CDR3 is CASSPGQGGGLDTQYF. The CDR3 nucleotides read TGTGCCAGCAGTCCTGGACAGGGAGGAGGTTTGGATACGCAGTATTTT. V gene TRBV27 combines with J gene TRBJ2-3; TRBD1 matches 8 bases. With V trimmed by 5 bases and J by 6 bases, 13 bases remained unmatched. Germline V CDR1 and CDR2: MNHEY, SMNVEV (reference sequence). The CDR3 spans 16 residues.

The chain combines TRBV7-2 with TRBJ2-1; D may be TRBD1 (6 bases). The V gene lost 1 base and the J gene lost 2 bases, with 6 bases spanning the gap. CDR1 and CDR2 from the germline V gene are SGHTA and FQGNSA. CDR3 length: 14 amino acids. The CDR3 bases are TGTGCCAGCAGCTTAGGGACAGCCTACAATGAGCAGTTCTTC. Its translation: CASSLGTAYNEQFF.

Written as DNA, the CDR3 is TGTGCCTCAAAAGGGGGCGACGGAGCTTTCTTT. This sequence encodes CASKGGDGAFF. The chain couples TRBV9 to TRBJ1-1; the match to TRBD1 covers 7 bases. Losses at the gene ends were 10 bases for V and 10 bases for J; bases not matched to a gene: 10. Germline assignment: CDR1 SGDLS and CDR2 YYNGEE. The CDR3 loop spans 11 amino acids.

CDR3 DNA sequence: TGTGCCAGCTCACCATCCGGGGTAGTTGGAGAGACCCAGTACTTC. Translation gives CASSPSGVVGETQYF. The chain has TRBV18 and TRBJ2-5, with D possibly TRBD2 on 5 matching bases. Germline CDR1 reads KGHSH; CDR2 reads LQKENI. Trimming pared 2 bases from V and 4 bases from J, leaving 14 bases between. CDR3 length equals 15 residues.

The chain has TRBV9 and TRBJ2-7; 11 bases match TRBD1. Germline trimming cut 3 bases from V and 3 bases from J; bases unmatched to any gene: 8. Germline V gives CDR1 SGDLS, CDR2 YYNGEE. This CDR3 spans 16 amino acids. The CDR3 nucleotides read TGTGCCAGCAGCGCTTACCCGGGGACAGGGGGCTACGAGCAGTACTTC. This gives the protein CASSAYPGTGGYEQYF. Supplemented by reference TRBV9 and TRBJ2-7, the full variable domain reads DSGVTQTPKHLITATGQRVTLRCSPRSGDLSVYWYQQSLDQGLQFLIQYYNGEERAKGNILERFSAQQFPDLHSELNLSSLELGDSALYFCASSAYPGTGGYEQYFGPGTRLTVT.

This sequence joins TRBV11-2 and TRBJ2-5; no clear D gene. The CDR3 has 17 residues. V was cut by 3 bases and J by 4 bases, with 21 bases left in between. In germline, CDR1 is SGHAT, CDR2 FQNNGV. CDR3 DNA sequence: TGTGCCAGCAGCTTGACGATAGCCGGGTTGGCCCGAGAGACCCAGTACTTC. Its protein product is CASSLTIAGLARETQYF.

This rearrangement joins TRBV5-4 to TRBJ2-7; D possibly corresponds to TRBD2 (6 bases). Looked up from germline, CDR1 is SGHNT and CDR2 is YYREEE (reference sequence). V was pared by 1 base and J by 4 bases, with 6 bases between. The CDR3 has 12 residues. CDR3 amino acids: CASSLRGYEQYF. The DNA for the CDR3 is TGTGCCAGCAGCTTGCGGGGGTACGAGCAGTACTTC.

This clone turned up a few times. The chain links TRBV9 to TRBJ1-2; 10 nucleotides line up with TRBD1. CDR1 and CDR2 from the germline V gene are SGDLS and YYNGEE. The V gene end was trimmed by 3 bases and the J gene end by 4 bases; junction bases not matched to a gene: 9. This CDR3 spans 16 amino acids. This CDR3 reads CASSDQPGQGSYGYTF. For the CDR3, the DNA is TGTGCCAGCAGCGACCAACCGGGACAGGGGTCCTATGGCTACACCTTC.

CDR3 DNA: TGTGCCAGCAGTGAAAGAGTTTCGGGTGGGTCCTACGAGCAGTACTTC. It is translated as CASSERVSGGSYEQYF. The rearrangement joins TRBV6-1 to TRBJ2-7, with no clear D. The V end was cut by 2 bases, the J end by 1 base, with 15 bases between. Per the germline V gene, CDR1 is MNHNS and CDR2 is SASEGT. This CDR3 contains 16 residues.

The chain employs TRBV19 and TRBJ1-5, with 10 positions matching TRBD1. With 0 bases clipped from V and 5 bases from J, the junction kept 4 bases outside the gene matches. In germline, CDR1 is LNHDA, CDR2 SQIVND (reference sequence). The CDR3 spans 16 residues. This CDR3 reads CASSIDLTGGYQPQHF. The CDR3 DNA follows: TGTGCCAGTAGTATAGACCTGACAGGGGGCTATCAGCCCCAGCATTTT.

This clone showed up just a few times. The rearrangement joins TRBV5-1 to TRBJ2-3; 15 nucleotides line up with TRBD2. Trimming at V came to 3 bases and at J to 6 bases, leaving 2 bases not matched to a gene. The CDR3 consists of 15 residues. Per the germline V gene, CDR1 is SGHRS and CDR2 is YFSETQ. The chain's CDR3 is CASSSGTSGGDTQYF. In DNA, the CDR3 is TGCGCCAGCAGCTCCGGGACTAGCGGGGGGGATACGCAGTATTTT. The variable domain in full, completed from reference TRBV5-1 and TRBJ2-3, reads KAGVTQTPRYLIKTRGQQVTLSCSPISGHRSVSWYQQTPGQGLQFLFEYFSETQRNKGNFPGRFSGRQFSNSRSEMNVSTLELGDSALYLCASSSGTSGGDTQYFGPGTRLTVL.

The chain has TRBV7-9 and TRBJ2-5, with D perhaps matching TRBD1 (6 bases). The CDR3 extends over 13 amino acids. Between the trimmed V and J ends, which lost 5 bases and 4 bases, there was a span of 11 bases. Germline CDR1 reads SEHNR; CDR2 reads FQNEAQ (reference sequence). The CDR3: CASSAQGTETQYF. CDR3 coding DNA: TGTGCCAGCAGCGCGCAGGGGACAGAGACCCAGTACTTC.

The J gene is TRBJ2-7, the V gene TRBV6-2 or TRBV6-3; weak D call: TRBD1 (6 bases). Germline assignment: CDR1 MNHEY and CDR2 SVGEGT. With 2 bases removed from V and 5 bases from J, the gap between germline ends came to 10 bases. The CDR3 contains 13 residues. For the CDR3, the DNA is TGTGCCAGCAGTTACAACAGGGTGGACGAGCAGTACTTC. Protein product: CASSYNRVDEQYF.

The CDR3 region is CATWVGQGGFRHGYTF. The CDR3 DNA reads as TGTGCCACCTGGGTGGGACAGGGCGGTTTTCGACATGGCTACACCTTC. The gene calls are TRBV2 and TRBJ1-2, with 9 nucleotides matching TRBD1. Germline-derived CDR1 and CDR2 are SNHLY and FYNNEI. Trimming cost V 10 bases and J 6 bases; bases outside gene matches: 18. This CDR3 region has 16 residues.

This sequence joins TRBV6-6 and TRBJ1-3; D may be TRBD1 (6 bases). The CDR3 is made up of 16 amino acids. Trimming removed 5 bases at V and 0 bases at J, with 14 bases between. In germline, CDR1 is MNHNY, CDR2 SVGAGI (reference sequence). CDR3 in DNA: TGTGCCAGCAGTGGACAGTCTGCATCCTCTGGAAACACCATATATTTT. Protein: CASSGQSASSGNTIYF.

The chain uses TRBV9 and TRBJ2-7; D ambiguous. The CDR3 length is 15 residues. CDR1 is SGDLS, CDR2 YYNGEE, per germline. Trimming pared 3 bases from V and 7 bases from J, leaving 20 bases between. The CDR3 spells CASSGGRKITEEQYF. CDR3 in DNA: TGTGCCAGCAGCGGTGGCAGGAAAATAACTGAAGAGCAGTACTTC.

The V gene is TRBV28, the J gene TRBJ2-5; 10 nucleotides line up with TRBD1. J gave up 5 bases and V 3 bases, and 6 bases lay outside the gene matches. This CDR3 contains 15 residues. Looked up from germline, CDR1 is MDHEN and CDR2 is SYDVKM. CDR3 loop: CASSLTPTGGETQYF. The DNA of the CDR3 is TGTGCCAGCAGTTTGACCCCGACAGGGGGCGAGACCCAGTACTTC.